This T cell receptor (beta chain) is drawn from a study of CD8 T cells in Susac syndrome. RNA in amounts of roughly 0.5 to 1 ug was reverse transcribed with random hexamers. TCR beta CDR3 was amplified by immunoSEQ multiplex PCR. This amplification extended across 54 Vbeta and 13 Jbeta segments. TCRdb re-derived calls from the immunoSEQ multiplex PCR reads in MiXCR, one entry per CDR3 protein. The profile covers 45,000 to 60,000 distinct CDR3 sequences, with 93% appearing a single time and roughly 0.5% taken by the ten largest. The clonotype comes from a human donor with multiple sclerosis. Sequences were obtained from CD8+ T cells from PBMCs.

CDR3 in DNA: TGTGCCAGCAGTGAGATGTCTTACTATCAGCCCCAGCATTTT. Translated: CASSEMSYYQPQHF. This sequence joins TRBV25-1 and TRBJ1-5; D unresolved. CDR1 is MGHDK, CDR2 SYGVNS, per germline. Trimming stripped 3 bases from V and 5 bases from J, with 11 bases between. The CDR3 extends over 14 amino acids.